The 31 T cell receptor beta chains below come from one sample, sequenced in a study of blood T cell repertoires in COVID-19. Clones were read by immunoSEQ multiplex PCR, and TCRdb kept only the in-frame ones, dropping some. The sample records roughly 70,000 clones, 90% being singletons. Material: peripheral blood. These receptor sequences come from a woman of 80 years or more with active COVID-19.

CDR3 sequence (DNA): TGTGCCAGCAGCTTGGGCAGCGGGACAGGCCTTGTTGAGACCCAGTACTTC. Amino acid sequence: CASSLGSGTGLVETQYF. The rearrangement joins TRBV5-4 to TRBJ2-5; D might be TRBD1 (8 bases). Germline loops: CDR1 SGHNT, CDR2 YYREEE (reference sequence). The CDR3 runs to 17 residues. V lost 0 bases and J 5 bases, leaving 20 bases between the germline ends.

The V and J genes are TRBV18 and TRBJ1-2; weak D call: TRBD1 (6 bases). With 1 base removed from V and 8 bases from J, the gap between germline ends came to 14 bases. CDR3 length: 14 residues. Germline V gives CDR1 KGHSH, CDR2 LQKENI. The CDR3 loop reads CASSPRDTRRGYTF. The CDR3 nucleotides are TGTGCCAGCTCACCACGGGACACTAGACGGGGCTACACCTTC.

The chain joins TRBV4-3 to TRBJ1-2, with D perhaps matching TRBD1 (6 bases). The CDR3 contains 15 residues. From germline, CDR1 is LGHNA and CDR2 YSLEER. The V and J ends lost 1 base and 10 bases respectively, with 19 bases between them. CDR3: CASSQAQGYGALYTF. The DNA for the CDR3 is TGCGCCAGCAGCCAAGCCCAGGGGTACGGGGCTCTCTACACCTTC.

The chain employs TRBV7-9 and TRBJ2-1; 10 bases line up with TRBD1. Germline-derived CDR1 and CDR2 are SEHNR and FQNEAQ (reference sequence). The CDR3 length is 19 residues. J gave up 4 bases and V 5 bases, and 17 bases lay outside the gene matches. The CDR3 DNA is TGTGCCAGCAGCCATCGGGACAGGGGATTAAACGGTCAATACAATGAGCAGTTCTTC. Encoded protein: CASSHRDRGLNGQYNEQFF.

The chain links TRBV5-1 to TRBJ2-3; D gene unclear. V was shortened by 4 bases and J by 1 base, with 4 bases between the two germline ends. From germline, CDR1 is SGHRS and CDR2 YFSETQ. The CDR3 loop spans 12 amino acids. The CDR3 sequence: CASSIGTDTQYF. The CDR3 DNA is TGCGCCAGCAGCATCGGCACAGATACGCAGTATTTT.

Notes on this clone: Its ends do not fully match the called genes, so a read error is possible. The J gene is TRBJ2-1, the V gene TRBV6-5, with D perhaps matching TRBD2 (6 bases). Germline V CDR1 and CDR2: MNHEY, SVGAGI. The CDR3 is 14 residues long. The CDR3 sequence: CAGSPDPRRGEQFF. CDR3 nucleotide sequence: TGTGCCGGCAGCCCGGACCCGCGGCGGGGTGAGCAGTTCTTC.

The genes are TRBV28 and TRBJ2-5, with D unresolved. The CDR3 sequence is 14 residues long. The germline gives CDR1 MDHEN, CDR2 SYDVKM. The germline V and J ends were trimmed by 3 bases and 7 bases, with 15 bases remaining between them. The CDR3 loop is CASSLVQKFRTQYF. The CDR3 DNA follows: TGTGCCAGCAGTTTGGTACAGAAGTTTCGGACCCAGTACTTC.

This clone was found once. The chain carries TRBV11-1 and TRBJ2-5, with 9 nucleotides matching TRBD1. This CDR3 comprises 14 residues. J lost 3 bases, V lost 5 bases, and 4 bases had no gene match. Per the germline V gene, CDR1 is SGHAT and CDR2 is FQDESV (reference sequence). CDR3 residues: CASSPRDREETQYF. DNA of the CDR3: TGTGCCAGCAGCCCCCGGGACAGGGAAGAGACCCAGTACTTC.

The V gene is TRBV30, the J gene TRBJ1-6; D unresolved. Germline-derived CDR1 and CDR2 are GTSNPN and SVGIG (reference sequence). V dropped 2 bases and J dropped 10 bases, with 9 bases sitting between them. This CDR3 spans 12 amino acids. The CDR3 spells CAWSTGRSPLHF. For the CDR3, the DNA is TGTGCCTGGAGTACGGGGAGATCACCCCTCCACTTT.

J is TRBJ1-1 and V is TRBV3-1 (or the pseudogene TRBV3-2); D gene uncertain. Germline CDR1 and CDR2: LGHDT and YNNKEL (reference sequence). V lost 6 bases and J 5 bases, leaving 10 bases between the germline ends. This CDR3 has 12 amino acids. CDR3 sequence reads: CASSSTGTEAFF. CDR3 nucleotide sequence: TGTGCCAGCAGTTCTACGGGGACTGAAGCTTTCTTT.

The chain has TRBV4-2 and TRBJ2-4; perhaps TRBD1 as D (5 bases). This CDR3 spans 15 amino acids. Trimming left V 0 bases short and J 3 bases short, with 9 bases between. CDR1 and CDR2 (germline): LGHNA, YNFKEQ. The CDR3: CASSQEGVFKNIQYF. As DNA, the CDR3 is TGTGCCAGCAGCCAAGAAGGGGTTTTCAAAAACATTCAGTACTTC.

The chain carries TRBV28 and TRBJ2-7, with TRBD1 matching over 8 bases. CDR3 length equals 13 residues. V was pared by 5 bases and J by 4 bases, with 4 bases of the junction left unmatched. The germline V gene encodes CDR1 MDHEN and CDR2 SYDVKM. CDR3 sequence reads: CASSLGTGYEQYF. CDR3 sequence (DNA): TGTGCCAGCAGTCTCGGGACAGGATACGAGCAGTACTTC.

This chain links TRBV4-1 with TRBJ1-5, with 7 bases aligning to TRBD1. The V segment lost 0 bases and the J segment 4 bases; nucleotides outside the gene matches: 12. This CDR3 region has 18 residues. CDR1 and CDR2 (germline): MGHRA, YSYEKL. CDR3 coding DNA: TGCGCCAGCAGCCAAGATTGGAAAGGACAGGTCTATAATCAGCCCCAGCATTTT. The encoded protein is CASSQDWKGQVYNQPQHF.

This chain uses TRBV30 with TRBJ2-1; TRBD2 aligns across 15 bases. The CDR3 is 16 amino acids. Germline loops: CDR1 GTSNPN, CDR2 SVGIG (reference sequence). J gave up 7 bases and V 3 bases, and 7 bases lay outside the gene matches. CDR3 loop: CAWSRTGTSGRNEQFF. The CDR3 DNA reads TGTGCCTGGAGCCGGACCGGGACTAGCGGGAGGAATGAGCAGTTCTTC. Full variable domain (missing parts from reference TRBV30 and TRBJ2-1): SQTIHQWPATLVQPVGSPLSLECTVEGTSNPNLYWYRQAAGRGLQLLFYSVGIGQISSEVPQNLSASRPQDRQFILSSKKLLLSDSGFYLCAWSRTGTSGRNEQFFGPGTRLTVL.

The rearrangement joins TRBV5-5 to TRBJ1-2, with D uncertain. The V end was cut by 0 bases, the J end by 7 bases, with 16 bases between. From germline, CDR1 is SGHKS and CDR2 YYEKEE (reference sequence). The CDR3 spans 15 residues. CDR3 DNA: TGTGCCAGCAGCTTGGGGCAGGTGCCTCGAGCTGGCTACACCTTC. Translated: CASSLGQVPRAGYTF.

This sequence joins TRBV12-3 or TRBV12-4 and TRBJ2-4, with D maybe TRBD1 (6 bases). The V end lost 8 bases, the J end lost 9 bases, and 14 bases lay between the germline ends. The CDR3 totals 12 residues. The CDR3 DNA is TGTGCCAGCCAGGGGTTCGTCGGCATTCAGTACTTC. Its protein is CASQGFVGIQYF.

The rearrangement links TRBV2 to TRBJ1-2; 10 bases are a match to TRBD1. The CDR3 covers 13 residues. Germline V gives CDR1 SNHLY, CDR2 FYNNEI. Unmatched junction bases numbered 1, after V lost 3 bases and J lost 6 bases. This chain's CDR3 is CASSETGGDGYTF. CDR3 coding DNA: TGTGCCAGCAGTGAGACAGGGGGCGATGGCTACACCTTC.

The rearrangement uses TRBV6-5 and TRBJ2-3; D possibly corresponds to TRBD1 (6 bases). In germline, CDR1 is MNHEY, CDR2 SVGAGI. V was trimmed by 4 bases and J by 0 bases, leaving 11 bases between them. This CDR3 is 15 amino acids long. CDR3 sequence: CASSLSGDSTDTQYF. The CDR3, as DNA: TGTGCCAGCAGTTTATCAGGGGATAGCACAGATACGCAGTATTTT.

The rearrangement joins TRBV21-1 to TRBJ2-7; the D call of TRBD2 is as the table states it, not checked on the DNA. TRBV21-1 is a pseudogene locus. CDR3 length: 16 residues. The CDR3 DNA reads TGTGCCAGCAGCAAATCCCTGGCGCGGAGGAAGTACGGGCAGTACTTC. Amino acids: CASSKSLARRKYGQYF.

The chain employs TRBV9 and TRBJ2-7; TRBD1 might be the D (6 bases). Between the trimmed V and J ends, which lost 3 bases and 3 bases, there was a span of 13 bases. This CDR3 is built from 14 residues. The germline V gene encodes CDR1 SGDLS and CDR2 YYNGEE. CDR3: CASSAQGQFYEQYF. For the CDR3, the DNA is TGTGCCAGCAGCGCCCAGGGGCAGTTCTACGAGCAGTACTTC.

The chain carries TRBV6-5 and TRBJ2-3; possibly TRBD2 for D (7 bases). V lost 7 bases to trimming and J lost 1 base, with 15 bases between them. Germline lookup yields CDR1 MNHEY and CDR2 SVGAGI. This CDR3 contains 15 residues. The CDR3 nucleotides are TGTGCCAGCAAGGGGGGGGGCCTCGGCACAGATACGCAGTATTTT. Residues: CASKGGGLGTDTQYF.

CDR3 protein: CASSLVRGGISADTQYF. For the CDR3, the DNA is TGTGCCAGCAGCTTAGTCCGGGGTGGGATTAGCGCAGATACGCAGTATTTT. The chain joins TRBV7-2 to TRBJ2-3, with TRBD2 as a possible D gene (5 bases). This CDR3 region has 17 residues. V was cut by 1 base and J by 4 bases, with 18 bases left in between. CDR1 is SGHTA, CDR2 FQGNSA, per germline.

The CDR3 DNA reads as TGTGCCAGCAGCCTTCAGGGTAGCAGAGAGACCCAGTACTTC. It is translated as CASSLQGSRETQYF. The V and J genes are TRBV7-2 and TRBJ2-5; D might be TRBD1 (5 bases). From germline, CDR1 is SGHTA and CDR2 FQGNSA. CDR3 size: 14 residues. Deletions cut 5 bases from V and 4 bases from J, with 14 bases between.

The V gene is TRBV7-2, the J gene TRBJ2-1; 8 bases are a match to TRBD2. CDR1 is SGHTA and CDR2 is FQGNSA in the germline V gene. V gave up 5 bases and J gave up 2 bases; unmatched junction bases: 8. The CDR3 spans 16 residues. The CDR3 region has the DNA TGTGCCAGCAGCCTACCTGGCGGGAGGACCTACAATGAGCAGTTCTTC. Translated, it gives CASSLPGGRTYNEQFF.

The CDR3 DNA sequence: TGTGCCATCGGGGGACTAGCGGGTTCCTACGAGCAGTACTTC. It specifies CAIGGLAGSYEQYF. This sequence joins TRBV10-3 and TRBJ2-7; 12 bases map to TRBD2. Per the germline V gene, CDR1 is ENHRY and CDR2 is SYGVKD. V was clipped by 8 bases and J by 1 base; unmatched bases: 3. The CDR3 consists of 14 residues.

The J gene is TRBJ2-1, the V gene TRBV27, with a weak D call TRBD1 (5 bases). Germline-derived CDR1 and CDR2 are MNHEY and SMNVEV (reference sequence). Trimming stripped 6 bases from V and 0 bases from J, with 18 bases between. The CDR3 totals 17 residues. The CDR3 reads CASSFGRITGSYNEQFF. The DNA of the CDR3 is TGTGCCAGCAGCTTTGGACGCATCACAGGCTCCTACAATGAGCAGTTCTTC.

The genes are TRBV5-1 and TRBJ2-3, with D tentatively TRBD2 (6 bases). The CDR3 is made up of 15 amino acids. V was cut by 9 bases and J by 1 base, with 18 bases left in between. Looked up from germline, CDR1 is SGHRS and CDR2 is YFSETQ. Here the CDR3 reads CATHAEGTGTDTQYF. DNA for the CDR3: TGCGCCACTCACGCGGAGGGGACTGGCACAGATACGCAGTATTTT.

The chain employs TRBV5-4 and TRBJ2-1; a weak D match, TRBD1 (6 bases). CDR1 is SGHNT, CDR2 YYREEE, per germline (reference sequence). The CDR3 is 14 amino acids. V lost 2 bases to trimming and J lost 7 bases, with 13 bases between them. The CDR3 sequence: CASSFKQGGNEQFF. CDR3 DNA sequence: TGTGCCAGCAGCTTTAAACAAGGGGGTAATGAGCAGTTCTTC.

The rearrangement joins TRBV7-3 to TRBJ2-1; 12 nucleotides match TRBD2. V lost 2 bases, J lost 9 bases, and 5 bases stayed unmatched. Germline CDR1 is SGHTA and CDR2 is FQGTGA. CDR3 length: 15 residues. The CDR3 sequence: CASSLGLAGGSEQFF. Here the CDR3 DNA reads TGTGCCAGCAGCTTAGGCCTAGCGGGAGGGAGTGAGCAGTTCTTC.

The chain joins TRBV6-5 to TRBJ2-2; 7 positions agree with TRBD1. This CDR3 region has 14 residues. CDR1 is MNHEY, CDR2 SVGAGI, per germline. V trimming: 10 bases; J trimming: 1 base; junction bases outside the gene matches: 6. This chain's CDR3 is CATRGGLNTGELFF. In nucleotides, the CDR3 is TGTGCCACCCGAGGGGGCTTGAACACCGGGGAGCTGTTTTTT.

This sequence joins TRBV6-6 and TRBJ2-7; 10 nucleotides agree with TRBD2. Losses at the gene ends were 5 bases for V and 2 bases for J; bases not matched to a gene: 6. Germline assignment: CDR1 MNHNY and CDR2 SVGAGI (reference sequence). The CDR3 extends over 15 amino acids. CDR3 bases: TGTGCCAGCAGTCCGACTAGCGGGCGGACCTACGAGCAGTACTTC. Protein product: CASSPTSGRTYEQYF.